The rows below give T cell receptor beta chains drawn from one sample of a study of cytomegalovirus exposure and HLA in healthy donors. Sequenced by immunoSEQ multiplex PCR; TCRdb stores in-frame clones only, minus some. The sample consists of 25,000 to 35,000 clones, 87% of them appearing once. The sequenced sample was PBMCs. These receptors were collected from a boy between 10 and 17 years old in good health and CMV-seronegative. Each CDR3 is given with its conserved first and last residue. D genes are given only for firm matches. Not every row has a clone size; where given, it reads once, few, many or a size class.

D gene,V gene,clone size,J gene,CDR3 DNA,CDR3 protein
TRBD2,TRBV5-6,.,TRBJ2-1,TGTGCCAGCAGCCCTGGGGGGGGGAGGCAGTTCTTC,CASSPGGGRQFF
TRBD1,TRBV15,.,TRBJ2-7,TGTGCCACCAGCAGAAGACAGGGTTTATTCTACGAGCAGTACTTC,CATSRRQGLFYEQYF
.,TRBV5-8,.,TRBJ2-1,TGTGCCAGCAGCTTAAGCCAGGGTAGTTTCAATGAGCAGTTCTTC,CASSLSQGSFNEQFF
TRBD2,TRBV6-5,few,TRBJ2-1,TGTGCCAGCAGTTACCAGAGGCTAGCGGGGGAGCAGTTCTTC,CASSYQRLAGEQFF
.,TRBV2,.,TRBJ1-2,TGTGCCAGCAGTGAGCGATACTATGGCTACACCTTC,CASSERYYGYTF
TRBD1,TRBV29-1,once,TRBJ2-6,TGCAGCGTTGTCGGGACAGGGGTTTCTGGGGCCAACGTCCTGACTTTC,CSVVGTGVSGANVLTF
TRBD1,TRBV7-2,.,TRBJ1-5,TGTGCCAGCAGCTCTCCCGACAGGGCGTTCGAGTCCCAGCATTTT,CASSSPDRAFESQHF
.,TRBV2,.,TRBJ1-2,TGTGCCAGCATTAAGGACAGCACTAACTATGGCTACACCTTC,CASIKDSTNYGYTF
TRBD1,TRBV7-9,.,TRBJ2-5,TGTGCCAGCAGCCCGTGGATCGGCAGGGGGCTCGAGTCGGAAGAGACCCAGTACTTC,CASSPWIGRGLESEETQYF
.,TRBV20-1,.,TRBJ2-7,TGCAGCGCGGGAAACTACGAGCAGTACTTC,CSAGNYEQYF
TRBD1,TRBV11-3,.,TRBJ2-1,TGTGCCAGCAGCTTAGGACAGGGTGATGAGCAGTTCTTC,CASSLGQGDEQFF
TRBD2,TRBV11-2,.,TRBJ2-1,TGTGCCAGCAGCACCGGGGGGGCGGGGGGAATAAATGAGCAGTTCTTC,CASSTGGAGGINEQFF
TRBD2,TRBV5-1,.,TRBJ2-1,TGCGCCAGCAGCTTGGCCATAGGTAGCGGGGGGACTGAGCAGTTCTTC,CASSLAIGSGGTEQFF
TRBD1,TRBV28,.,TRBJ1-2,TGTGCCAGCAGTACTCGACAGGGCGGAGGGAGTGGCTACACCTTC,CASSTRQGGGSGYTF
.,TRBV19,.,TRBJ1-2,TGTGCCAGTAGTAACGGTGGCTACACCTTC,CASSNGGYTF
TRBD1,TRBV25-1,.,TRBJ2-3,TGTGCCAGCAGTGAATTACGGGACAGGGGTAAAACAGATACGCAGTATTTT,CASSELRDRGKTDTQYF
TRBD1,TRBV6-5,.,TRBJ1-2,TGTGCCAGCAGGGAACAGGGGGACTATGGCTACACCTTC,CASREQGDYGYTF
.,TRBV5-6,.,TRBJ2-7,TGTGCCAGCAGCTTTGACAGGAGCTCCTACGAGCAGTACTTC,CASSFDRSSYEQYF
.,TRBV25-1,.,TRBJ2-2,TGTGCCAGCAGTGAATTCAAATACACCGGGGAGCTGTTTTTT,CASSEFKYTGELFF
.,TRBV6-5,.,TRBJ2-3,TGTGCCAGCAGTTTAGGACCGGGACAAAGCACAGATACGCAGTATTTT,CASSLGPGQSTDTQYF
TRBD2,TRBV7-8,.,TRBJ2-1,TGTGCCAGCAGCTTAAGCGGGAGCTCCTACAATGAGCAGTTCTTC,CASSLSGSSYNEQFF
.,TRBV11-2,.,TRBJ2-1,TGTGCCAGCAGCTTAGATCAGGGGGGAAACAATGAGCAGTTCTTC,CASSLDQGGNNEQFF